This T cell receptor (beta chain) was retrieved from a study of blood T cell repertoires in COVID-19. Study overall: The United States, Italy and Spain provided the acute and convalescent COVID-19 samples. PBMCs, B-cell-depleted T cells, or T cells provided the cDNA or gDNA that made up the material.

Losses at the gene ends were 4 bases for V and 7 bases for J; bases not matched to a gene: 6. The CDR3 length is 13 residues. The V gene's germline CDR1 is GTSNPN and CDR2 SVGIG (reference sequence). As processed by the authors: Estimation of nucleated cell counts relied on the amplification of reference gene primers. Only in-frame clones appear in the TCRdb table, and some are missing; sequencing was by immunoSEQ multiplex PCR. That table furnishes V, J and clone size, whereas the DNA furnished D and trimming. Here the sample spans 140,000 or so clones, roughly 89% being singletons. The origin of this receptor is a woman aged 45-59 years with acute or convalescent COVID-19. Sequences were obtained from peripheral blood. This rearrangement joins TRBV30 to TRBJ1-5; TRBD1 aligns across 8 bases. CDR3 loop: CAWTRGQGQPQHF. CDR3 DNA sequence: TGTGCCTGGACCAGGGGGCAGGGGCAGCCCCAGCATTTT.